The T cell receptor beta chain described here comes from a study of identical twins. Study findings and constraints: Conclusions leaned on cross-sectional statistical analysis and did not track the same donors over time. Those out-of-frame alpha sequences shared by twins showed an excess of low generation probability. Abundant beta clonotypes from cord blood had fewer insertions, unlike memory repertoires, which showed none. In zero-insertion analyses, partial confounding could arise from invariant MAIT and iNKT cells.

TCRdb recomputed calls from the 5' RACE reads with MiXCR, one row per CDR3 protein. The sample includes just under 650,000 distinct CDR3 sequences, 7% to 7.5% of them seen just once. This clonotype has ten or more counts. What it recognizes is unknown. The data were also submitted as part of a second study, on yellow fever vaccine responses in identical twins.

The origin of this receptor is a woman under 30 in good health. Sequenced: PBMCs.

The CDR3 bases are TGTGCCAGCAGTTTACCAACTAGCGGGGGGCCCCCCGGTGAGCAGTTCTTC. Translation gives CASSLPTSGGPPGEQFF. The chain couples TRBV28 to TRBJ2-1; 12 nucleotides line up with TRBD2. This CDR3 has 17 residues. Germline V gene lookup returns CDR1 MDHEN and CDR2 SYDVKM. Unmatched junction bases numbered 11, after V lost 2 bases and J lost 9 bases.